The text below deals with one TCR beta chain. This sample stems from a study of blood T cell repertoires in COVID-19. Study background: Sites across the United States, Italy and Spain contributed samples from acute and convalescent COVID-19. Sample material is recorded as cDNA or gDNA derived from T cells, B-cell-depleted T cells, or PBMCs.

Membership in each cohort depended on participant-reported clinical history. Original data processing: Cell counts per sample came from amplifying reference gene primers. Clones were read by immunoSEQ multiplex PCR, and TCRdb kept only the in-frame ones, dropping some. V and J calls and clone size are as listed in that table; D and trimming were resolved from the DNA. Of about 210,000 clones listed, roughly 91% are singletons. Trimming took 4 bases from V and 3 from J, leaving 14 bases between them. This CDR3 has 14 amino acids. CDR1 and CDR2 (germline): SGDLS, YYNGEE. The rearrangement links TRBV9 to TRBJ2-7; D is perhaps TRBD2 (6 bases). The sequencing sample was made of PBMCs or T cells enriched from blood (not recorded which). The clonotype comes from a man aged 25 to 45 in a cohort exposed to, infected with or recovered from COVID-19 (not recorded which). CDR3 amino acids: CASSPEMGLYEQYF. The CDR3 nucleotides read TGTGCCAGCAGCCCTGAGATGGGACTCTACGAGCAGTACTTC. The whole variable domain, filled in from reference TRBV9 and TRBJ2-7, reads DSGVTQTPKHLITATGQRVTLRCSPRSGDLSVYWYQQSLDQGLQFLIQYYNGEERAKGNILERFSAQQFPDLHSELNLSSLELGDSALYFCASSPEMGLYEQYFGPGTRLTVT.